The T cell receptor beta chain described here comes from a study of metastatic and nonmetastatic thyroid tumors. At the level of the study: Blood and tumor or nodule tissue repertoires from malignant and benign thyroid patients were compared.

Of note for this clone: As yet, its antigen is unknown.

This CDR3 has 14 amino acids. The germline gives CDR1 GTSNPN, CDR2 SVGIG (reference sequence). Trimming took off 3 bases at V and 11 bases at J, with 22 bases between the two ends. Notes on the study in general: Malignant tumors reportedly showed significantly higher TCR beta diversity than benign nodules in both blood and tumor.

TCRdb reanalyzed the PCR reads via MiXCR. This sample has some 45,000 clones, with 9.5% to 13% found just once. Ahead of thyroid surgery, no patient had received treatment of any kind. The receptor was isolated from a male donor with papillary thyroid cancer or a benign thyroid nodule (not recorded which). Some clones in this sample may be carry-over from other donors' samples. This sequence joins TRBV30 and TRBJ1-2, with D maybe TRBD1 (6 bases). Sequencing was carried out using blood. CDR3 protein: CAWRLKQGSGGYTF. The DNA for the CDR3 is TGTGCCTGGAGGCTAAAACAGGGATCCGGCGGTTACACCTTC.